This is a list of T cell receptor beta chains from one sample in a study of T cells in tuberculosis. Sequencing used immunoSEQ multiplex PCR; TCRdb keeps in-frame clones, though not all of them. The data show approximately 29,000 clones, around 90% seen once. Specimen: PBMCs. These TCRs come from a donor aged 10 to 29 with latent tuberculosis or without tuberculosis infection. Both conserved end residues are part of each CDR3. The D gene is left open where the match is weak. The size of a clone is reported for some rows only, either as once, few or many, or as a class for expanded clones.

>TRBV25-1|TRBJ1-2|-|TRBD1
TGTGCCAGCAGTGAGGGGGACAGGGACTATGGCTACACCTTC
CASSEGDRDYGYTF
>TRBV5-1|TRBJ2-2|-|TRBD2
TGCGCCAGCAGCCCAACTAGCGGGGGGAACACCGGGGAGCTGTTTTTT
CASSPTSGGNTGELFF
>TRBV25-1|TRBJ2-3|-|-
TGTGCCAGCAGTCCGCACTCGTGGAGCCTGCCCCTCGCAGATACGCAGTATTTT
CASSPHSWSLPLADTQYF
>TRBV15|TRBJ1-5|-|-
TGTGCCACCAGCAGGGGCAGGGGATTTAGCAATCAGCCCCAGCATTTT
CATSRGRGFSNQPQHF
>TRBV6-5|TRBJ1-2|-|-
TGTGCCAGCAGGCCGGACACCAACTATGGCTACACCTTC
CASRPDTNYGYTF
>TRBV12-5|TRBJ1-3|-|-
TGTGCTAGTGGTTTGGTACGGGGGGGAGTCGGTGACACCATATATTTT
CASGLVRGGVGDTIYF
>TRBV7-2|TRBJ2-3|-|TRBD2
TGTGCCAGCAGCTCCGGACTAGCGGGCACAGATACGCAGTATTTT
CASSSGLAGTDTQYF
>TRBV5-6|TRBJ1-1|-|TRBD1
TGTGCCAGCAGCCCCACAGGGGGGTACACTGAAGCTTTCTTT
CASSPTGGYTEAFF
>TRBV4-1|TRBJ2-7|-|TRBD1
TGCGCCAGCAGCCGGACAGGGGCGGCCTACGAGCAGTACTTC
CASSRTGAAYEQYF
>TRBV9|TRBJ2-3|-|TRBD2
TGTGCCAGCAGCGTAGCTACGGGGGGGGCAGATACGCAGTATTTT
CASSVATGGADTQYF
>TRBV7-2|TRBJ1-1|-|-
TGTGCCAGCAGCTCGAGAGGCAGGGGCCTACGTCGGACTGAAGCTTTCTTT
CASSSRGRGLRRTEAFF
>TRBV18|TRBJ1-2|-|-
TGTGCCAGCTCACCACGGGGAGAAGCGGGCTATGGCTACACCTTC
CASSPRGEAGYGYTF
>TRBV19|TRBJ1-1|-|-
TGTGCCAGTAGTATGGGTTTTTGGGGGGGGCCGAACACTGAAGCTTTCTTT
CASSMGFWGGPNTEAFF
>TRBV2|TRBJ1-2|-|-
TGTGCCAGCATCCAGAAGTCTAACTATGGCTACACCTTC
CASIQKSNYGYTF
>TRBV5-6|TRBJ1-4|-|-
TGTGCCAGCAGCTTGGGACAGTGGAATGAAAAACTGTTTTTT
CASSLGQWNEKLFF
>TRBV7-2|TRBJ1-2|-|-
TGTGCCAGCAGCTTAGAAAACAGGGCTGGCTACACCTTC
CASSLENRAGYTF
>TRBV4-1|TRBJ1-1|-|-
TGCGCCAGCAGCCAAGTCGGGGAGAGGGATAGGGTTGTTTTCTTT
CASSQVGERDRVVFF
>TRBV19|TRBJ1-4|-|-
TGTGCCAGTAGTACCCCCTGGGCCGGCCACACGAGCGAAAAACTGTTTTTT
CASSTPWAGHTSEKLFF
>TRBV5-1|TRBJ2-2|-|TRBD1
TGCGCCAGCAGCCCAGGACAGGGTAGGGCCGGGGAGCTGTTTTTT
CASSPGQGRAGELFF
>TRBV9|TRBJ1-2|-|-
TGTGCCGCTCAGGGTGGTGGCTACACCTTC
CAAQGGGYTF
>TRBV5-1|TRBJ1-4|-|TRBD1
TGCGCCAGCAGCCAGCAGACAGGGGGAGGTGAAAAACTGTTTTTT
CASSQQTGGGEKLFF
>TRBV29-1|TRBJ1-1|-|-
TGCAGCGTTGACCTGACAGGTCCTGAAGCTTTCTTT
CSVDLTGPEAFF
>TRBV5-4|TRBJ1-1|-|-
TGTGCCAGCAGTCTGTTATTCAGGGGAACTGAAGCTTTCTTT
CASSLLFRGTEAFF
>TRBV9|TRBJ1-5|-|TRBD1
TGTGCCAGCAGCCTGACAGGGGGCGATCAGCCCCAGCATTTT
CASSLTGGDQPQHF
>TRBV9|TRBJ1-3|-|-
TGTGCCAGCAGCTCTAGCCTCCGGGGGGCTGGAAACACCATATATTTT
CASSSSLRGAGNTIYF
>TRBV9|TRBJ1-2|-|TRBD1
TGTGCCAGCAGCGTAGATGACAGGGGGCCCTATGGCTACACCTTC
CASSVDDRGPYGYTF
>TRBV10-3|TRBJ2-5|-|TRBD2
TGTGCCATCAGTGGGAGCGGGGGCGCAGGGGAGACCCAGTACTTC
CAISGSGGAGETQYF
>TRBV11-2|TRBJ2-2|-|TRBD2
TGTGCCAGCAGCTTAGTGGCAGCGGGGGGTCTTCACACCGGGGAGCTGTTTTTT
CASSLVAAGGLHTGELFF
>TRBV12-2|TRBJ2-1|-|-
TGTGCAAGTCGCTCCGGGACAGGGAGAGAAGATGAGCAGTTCTTC
CASRSGTGREDEQFF
>TRBV6-1|TRBJ2-2|few|-
TGTGCCAGCAGTGATCTTCGGGGAGCGAACACCGGGGAGCTGTTTTTT
CASSDLRGANTGELFF
>TRBV19|TRBJ1-2|-|-
TGTGCCAGTAGTATATCAGGGGCCGGGGCCTATGGCTACACCTTC
CASSISGAGAYGYTF
>TRBV19|TRBJ1-2|-|TRBD1
TGTGCCAGTATCCCGGCGGACAGGGACCGCTACACCTTC
CASIPADRDRYTF
>TRBV7-2|TRBJ2-5|-|TRBD1
TGTGCCAGCAGCTTAGGAAGGACAGGGGCCCTTCAAGAGACCCAGTACTTC
CASSLGRTGALQETQYF
>TRBV20-1|TRBJ1-2|-|TRBD1
TGCAGTGCGACAACAGGGGGTGGCTACACCTTC
CSATTGGGYTF
>TRBV5-1|TRBJ1-1|-|-
TGCGCCAGCAAGGCGCAGGGGCTGAACACTGAAGCTTTCTTT
CASKAQGLNTEAFF
>TRBV7-2|TRBJ1-2|-|TRBD1
TGTGCCAGCAGCCCGGGACAGGGGGCAAGTTACCCCTATGGCTACACCTTC
CASSPGQGASYPYGYTF
>TRBV28|TRBJ2-7|-|-
TGTGCCAGCAGCTCTACTAATTACGAGCAGTACTTC
CASSSTNYEQYF
>TRBV6-1|TRBJ1-5|once|-
TGTGCCAGCAGTATCCACCTAACGGGGGGAGAGCCCCAGCATTTT
CASSIHLTGGEPQHF
>TRBV2|TRBJ1-4|-|-
TGTGCCAGCACCCAGGGGACAACTAATGAAAAACTGTTTTTT
CASTQGTTNEKLFF
>TRBV30|TRBJ2-7|-|-
TGTGCCTTCCCTTACTACGAGCAGTACTTC
CAFPYYEQYF
>TRBV6-1|TRBJ1-2|-|-
TGTGCCAGCAGTGCCTCCAGGGTCAGCTATGGCTACACCTTC
CASSASRVSYGYTF
>TRBV6-5|TRBJ2-7|-|TRBD1
TGTGCCAGCAGCCCCGGGACAGAATACGAGCAGTACTTC
CASSPGTEYEQYF
>TRBV9|TRBJ1-2|-|-
TGTGCCAGCAGCGGACAGGCTGCTAACTATGGCTACACCTTC
CASSGQAANYGYTF
>TRBV7-9|TRBJ1-6|once|-
TGTGCCAGCAGCTTAGTTATCGATTGGGGGCTGCGGAATTCACCCCTCCACTTT
CASSLVIDWGLRNSPLHF
>TRBV11-2|TRBJ1-2|-|-
TGTGCCAGCAGCTTAGCGGGAAACTATGGCTACACCTTC
CASSLAGNYGYTF
>TRBV5-1|TRBJ2-5|-|-
TGCGCCAGCAGCATGTACAGGGAATTCCAAGAGACCCAGTACTTC
CASSMYREFQETQYF
>TRBV29-1|TRBJ2-3|-|-
TGCAGCGCGGTGGGGCAGGGCACAGATACGCAGTATTTT
CSAVGQGTDTQYF
>TRBV7-9|TRBJ1-1|-|TRBD1
TGTGCCAGCAGCTCCACAGGGGCGAAGTGGACTGAAGCTTTCTTT
CASSSTGAKWTEAFF
>TRBV18|TRBJ1-6|-|-
TGTGCCAGCTCACCCGCGGGGGAAAATTCACCCCTCCACTTT
CASSPAGENSPLHF
>TRBV11-3|TRBJ2-5|-|TRBD1
TGTGCCAGCAGCTTGGGGACAGACCAAGAGACCCAGTACTTC
CASSLGTDQETQYF